This T cell receptor (beta chain) was sequenced during a study of radiotherapy plus CTLA-4 blockade in lung cancer. This clone was detected a few times. Libraries were prepared by immunoSEQ multiplex PCR; TCRdb keeps only in-frame clonotypes and omits some of them. The profile covers 60,000 or so clones, with just over 75% appearing a single time and about 4% taken by the ten largest. The CDR3 runs to 16 residues. The sample was peripheral blood, taken from a patient treated with radiotherapy plus ipilimumab. The TCR comes from a human donor with non-small cell lung cancer who had a partial response to radiotherapy plus ipilimumab. The rearrangement joins TRBV21-1 to TRBJ1-6; TRBD1, the D gene given by the table, was not confirmed from the DNA. TRBV21-1 is marked as a pseudogene. The CDR3 DNA follows: TGTGCCAGCAGCGGAAGACAGGCGAATATTAATTCACCCCTCCACTTT. It translates to CASSGRQANINSPLHF.